The entry that follows covers one T cell receptor (beta chain) sequence. Its target is not known. Genes and germline are mouse. Sequencing ends 1 residue short of the CDR3 end; the germline J gene provides the rest. Data came from immunoSEQ multiplex PCR; TCRdb stores just in-frame clones and leaves some out. The sample consists of some 7,700 clones, about 48% of them appearing once. Indicated time point: mouse harvest day 7 after allogeneic transplant. Tail vein injection delivered 10^7 T-cell-depleted bone marrow cells and 10^6 splenic CD5+ T cells. Tissues came from B6→BALB/c major-mismatch GVHD mice at day 7 or 14. This sample was included in a study of tissue T cells after allogeneic stem cell transplantation. Trimming took off 4 bases at V and 0 bases at J, with 15 bases between the two ends. The CDR3 sequence is 16 residues long. The germline V gene has CDR1 SGHSA and CDR2 FRNQAP. Study-wide findings and caveats: Within patients, tissue anatomy strongly shaped TCR repertoire composition. Tissue-detected TCR repertoire was only partly captured by blood and spleen T cells.

The rearrangement links TRBV16 to TRBJ1-1; possibly TRBD1 for D (5 bases). The sequence derives from a female BALB/c mouse given C57BL/6 T cells with graft-versus-host disease after an allogeneic hematopoietic cell transplant. Sequenced: gut tissue. This chain's CDR3 is CASSSSFRDPNTEVFF. CDR3 DNA (partial): TGTGCAAGCAGCTCCTCCTTCCGGGACCCAAACACAGAAGTCTTC.